The 21 T cell receptor beta chains reported below all come from one sample, sequenced in a study of cytomegalovirus exposure and HLA in healthy donors. PCR employed 60 Vbeta and 13 Jbeta primers. Here immunoSEQ multiplex PCR was the method, and the copy in TCRdb shows in-frame clones only, minus some. The sample has around 130,000 clones; around 66% are singletons. Source material: PBMCs. These receptors all stem from a woman aged 40 to 55 in good health and CMV-seropositive.

This clone was detected once. The chain employs TRBV10-3 and TRBJ2-2; 9 nucleotides agree with TRBD2. This CDR3 has 15 amino acids. With V trimmed by 3 bases and J by 5 bases, 4 bases remained unmatched. Germline values: CDR1 ENHRY, CDR2 SYGVKD. In DNA, the CDR3 is TGTGCCATCAGTGAATCGGCGGGAGGGACCGGGGAGCTGTTTTTT. The encoded protein is CAISESAGGTGELFF.

The chain employs TRBV27 and TRBJ2-7; 11 nucleotides line up with TRBD2. Germline V CDR1 and CDR2: MNHEY, SMNVEV (reference sequence). The CDR3 consists of 15 residues. V lost 6 bases and J lost 2; bases outside the gene matches: 6. The CDR3 protein is CASSWGLAEPYEQYF. The CDR3 DNA reads TGTGCCAGCAGCTGGGGACTAGCGGAACCCTACGAGCAGTACTTC.

This chain uses TRBV11-3 with TRBJ2-7; D unresolved. The V gene's germline CDR1 is SGHNT and CDR2 YENEEA. This CDR3 region has 13 residues. V was pared by 2 bases and J by 3 bases, with 8 bases between. The CDR3 bases are TGTGCCAGCAGCTTAATTGTCAACTACGAGCAGTACTTC. This sequence encodes CASSLIVNYEQYF.

V is TRBV14 and J is TRBJ2-5, with 10 positions matching TRBD2. V lost 0 bases to trimming and J lost 5 bases; unmatched junction nucleotides: 9. Per the germline V gene, CDR1 is SGHDN and CDR2 is FVKESK. The CDR3 extends over 17 amino acids. The DNA for the CDR3 is TGTGCCAGCAGCCAAGAACAATTAGCGGGGGGCCTGGAGACCCAGTACTTC. Residues: CASSQEQLAGGLETQYF.

The chain carries TRBV29-1 and TRBJ2-7; D perhaps matches TRBD1 (6 bases). This CDR3 has 14 residues. The ends were cut back, 4 bases at V and 7 bases at J, with 20 bases in the middle. Germline CDR1 and CDR2: SQVTM and ANQGSEA. This CDR3 is CSVGGRAPPGEQYF. CDR3 bases: TGCAGCGTTGGGGGGCGGGCCCCCCCTGGAGAGCAGTACTTC.

The V gene is TRBV5-4, the J gene TRBJ2-5; weak D call: TRBD1 (6 bases). Per the germline V gene, CDR1 is SGHNT and CDR2 is YYREEE (reference sequence). CDR3 length: 14 amino acids. Deletions cut 0 bases from V and 5 bases from J, with 11 bases between. CDR3 DNA: TGTGCCAGCAGCTTGGGACAGGAGCAGGAGACCCAGTACTTC. Translation: CASSLGQEQETQYF. Based on the CDR3 plus reference TRBV5-4 and TRBJ2-5, the full variable domain is ETGVTQSPTHLIKTRGQQVTLRCSSQSGHNTVSWYQQALGQGPQFIFQYYREEENGRGNFPPRFSGLQFPNYSSELNVNALELDDSALYLCASSLGQEQETQYFGPGTRLLVL.

The chain has TRBV9 and TRBJ2-2, with D unresolved. Trimming cost V 2 bases and J 4 bases, with 9 bases left between them. This CDR3 has 14 residues. The germline gives CDR1 SGDLS, CDR2 YYNGEE. In nucleotides, the CDR3 is TGTGCCAGCAGCGTGCAGGTGGGCACCGGGGAGCTGTTTTTT. Its protein product is CASSVQVGTGELFF.

The gene calls are TRBV11-3 and TRBJ1-1; no firm D call. The CDR3 extends over 12 amino acids. CDR1 is SGHNT and CDR2 is YENEEA in the germline V gene. Trimming shortened V by 4 bases and J by 4 bases, and 7 bases separated the two germline ends. Here the CDR3 reads CASSSRVTEAFF. CDR3 DNA: TGTGCCAGCAGCTCCCGGGTCACTGAAGCTTTCTTT.

V is TRBV4-2 and J is TRBJ1-1; 10 bases fit TRBD1. Germline CDR1 and CDR2: LGHNA and YNFKEQ. V trimming: 4 bases; J trimming: 3 bases; junction bases outside the gene matches: 5. The CDR3 loop spans 15 amino acids. The CDR3 nucleotides read TGTGCCAGCAGCCCGGGACAGGGGCGGGACACTGAAGCTTTCTTT. It encodes CASSPGQGRDTEAFF.

This chain connects TRBV10-3 to TRBJ1-1, with D possibly TRBD1 on 6 matching bases. Trimming took off 6 bases at V and 1 base at J, with 9 bases between the two ends. CDR3 length: 13 residues. The V gene's germline CDR1 is ENHRY and CDR2 SYGVKD. The CDR3 spells CAIRWTENTEAFF. The CDR3 coding sequence is TGTGCCATCAGATGGACAGAGAACACTGAAGCTTTCTTT.

The chain couples TRBV9 to TRBJ1-3, with TRBD1 as a possible D gene (6 bases). The length of the CDR3 is 16 residues. Trimming pared 3 bases from V and 0 bases from J, leaving 13 bases between. Germline loops: CDR1 SGDLS, CDR2 YYNGEE. For the CDR3, the DNA is TGTGCCAGCAGCGCCGGACAGTCTCGCTCTGGAAACACCATATATTTT. Protein: CASSAGQSRSGNTIYF.

The rearrangement links TRBV29-1 to TRBJ2-3; the match to TRBD2 covers 12 bases. This CDR3 comprises 14 residues. The germline gives CDR1 SQVTM, CDR2 ANQGSEA. V trimming: 5 bases; J trimming: 2 bases; junction bases outside the gene matches: 2. The CDR3 loop reads CSVLAGGVTDTQYF. The CDR3 coding sequence is TGCAGCGTTCTAGCGGGGGGGGTCACAGATACGCAGTATTTT.

This rearrangement joins TRBV5-1 to TRBJ2-4; D perhaps matches TRBD2 (5 bases). Germline V gene lookup returns CDR1 SGHRS and CDR2 YFSETQ. Trimming left V 0 bases short and J 3 bases short, with 10 bases between. This CDR3 contains 15 residues. CDR3 DNA sequence: TGCGCCAGCAGCTTGGAGGTGGGGAGCAAAAACATTCAGTACTTC. The encoded protein is CASSLEVGSKNIQYF.

The rearrangement joins TRBV30 to TRBJ1-1; no clear D. This CDR3 comprises 15 residues. Germline CDR1 and CDR2: GTSNPN and SVGIG (reference sequence). Trimming took 3 bases from V and 0 from J, leaving 14 bases between them. CDR3 in DNA: TGTGCCTGGAGCCCCGGCGGGGTTATGAACACTGAAGCTTTCTTT. Protein sequence: CAWSPGGVMNTEAFF. The full variable domain, completed using reference TRBV30 and TRBJ1-1, is SQTIHQWPATLVQPVGSPLSLECTVEGTSNPNLYWYRQAAGRGLQLLFYSVGIGQISSEVPQNLSASRPQDRQFILSSKKLLLSDSGFYLCAWSPGGVMNTEAFFGQGTRLTVV.

This chain links TRBV7-9 with TRBJ1-6; 8 nucleotides agree with TRBD1. Germline trimming cut 1 base from V and 8 bases from J; bases unmatched to any gene: 4. Germline assignment: CDR1 SEHNR and CDR2 FQNEAQ (reference sequence). There are 15 residues in the CDR3. CDR3 bases: TGTGCCAGCAGCTTAGTATCAGGGGGCGATTCACCCCTCCACTTT. This translates into CASSLVSGGDSPLHF. Filled out from reference TRBV7-9 and TRBJ1-6, the complete variable domain reads DTGVSQNPRHKITKRGQNVTFRCDPISEHNRLYWYRQTLGQGPEFLTYFQNEAQLEKSRLLSDRFSAERPKGSFSTLEIQRTEQGDSAMYLCASSLVSGGDSPLHFGNGTRLTVT.

This clone has more than one count but fewer than ten. The V gene is TRBV5-4, the J gene TRBJ2-3, with 7 bases that match TRBD1. The CDR3 is 15 residues long. With 1 base clipped from V and 5 bases from J, the junction kept 7 bases outside the gene matches. Germline V lookup: CDR1 SGHNT, CDR2 YYREEE (reference sequence). CDR3 protein: CASSLRQGRGDTQYF. The CDR3 region has the DNA TGTGCCAGCAGCTTGCGACAGGGTAGGGGAGATACGCAGTATTTT.

The CDR3 coding sequence is TGTGCCAGCAGTGAAGGGCAGGGGGGCTCCTACGAGCAGTACTTC. This translates into CASSEGQGGSYEQYF. V gene TRBV6-1 combines with J gene TRBJ2-7; a possible D gene is TRBD1 (7 bases). Trimming pared 1 base from V and 0 bases from J, leaving 10 bases between. In germline, CDR1 is MNHNS, CDR2 SASEGT. This CDR3 has 15 residues.

CDR3 in amino acids: CASSLSRLASAPFF. The CDR3 DNA follows: TGTGCCAGCAGCCTTTCCCGACTGGCATCCGCCCCGTTCTTC. The rearrangement joins TRBV13 to TRBJ2-1; unclear D gene. V shed 5 bases and J shed 15 bases, with 23 bases lying between them. This CDR3 spans 14 amino acids. In germline, CDR1 is PRHDT, CDR2 FYEKMQ (reference sequence). The whole variable domain, remainder taken from reference TRBV13 and TRBJ2-1, is AAGVIQSPRHLIKEKRETATLKCYPIPRHDTVYWYQQGPGQDPQFLISFYEKMQSDKGSIPDRFSAQQFSDYHSELNMSSLELGDSALYFCASSLSRLASAPFFGPGTRLTVL.

The chain combines TRBV25-1 with TRBJ1-1, with D tentatively TRBD1 (5 bases). The ends were cut back, 7 bases at V and 4 bases at J, with 13 bases in the middle. Germline V gene lookup returns CDR1 MGHDK and CDR2 SYGVNS. This CDR3 comprises 13 residues. The CDR3 DNA sequence: TGTGCCAGCACTACCGTGGGGGGCACTGAAGCTTTCTTT. Translating it yields CASTTVGGTEAFF. Drawing the rest from reference TRBV25-1 and TRBJ1-1, the complete variable domain is EADIYQTPRYLVIGTGKKITLECSQTMGHDKMYWYQQDPGMELHLIHYSYGVNSTEKGDLSSESTVSRIRTEHFPLTLESARPSHTSQYLCASTTVGGTEAFFGQGTRLTVV.

This clone was seen only a few times. This chain joins TRBV6-5 and TRBJ1-1, with D uncertain. V lost 0 bases, J lost 3 bases, and 8 bases lay in between. CDR3 size: 14 residues. Germline lookup yields CDR1 MNHEY and CDR2 SVGAGI. CDR3 DNA: TGTGCCAGCAGTTACTCGAGGGAGTACACTGAAGCTTTCTTT. It translates to CASSYSREYTEAFF.

The gene calls are TRBV30 and TRBJ2-1; 11 nucleotides agree with TRBD2. V lost 2 bases to trimming and J lost 6 bases; unmatched junction nucleotides: 9. The V gene's germline CDR1 is GTSNPN and CDR2 SVGIG (reference sequence). CDR3 length: 16 amino acids. DNA of the CDR3: TGTGCCTGGAGTCCCATTCTAGCGGGGGGTCGCAATGAGCAGTTCTTC. Translation gives CAWSPILAGGRNEQFF.